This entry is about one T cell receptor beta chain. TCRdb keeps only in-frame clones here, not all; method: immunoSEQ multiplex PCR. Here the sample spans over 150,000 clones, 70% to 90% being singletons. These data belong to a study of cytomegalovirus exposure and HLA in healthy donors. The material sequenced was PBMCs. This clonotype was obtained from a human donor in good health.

The CDR3 loop reads CASSLGLASYNEQFF. CDR3 DNA: TGTGCCAGCAGTTTAGGTCTAGCATCCTACAATGAGCAGTTCTTC. This sequence joins TRBV28 and TRBJ2-1; tentative D call: TRBD2 (5 bases). Germline-derived CDR1 and CDR2 are MDHEN and SYDVKM. Trimming stripped 2 bases from V and 1 base from J, with 9 bases between. The CDR3 is made up of 15 amino acids.